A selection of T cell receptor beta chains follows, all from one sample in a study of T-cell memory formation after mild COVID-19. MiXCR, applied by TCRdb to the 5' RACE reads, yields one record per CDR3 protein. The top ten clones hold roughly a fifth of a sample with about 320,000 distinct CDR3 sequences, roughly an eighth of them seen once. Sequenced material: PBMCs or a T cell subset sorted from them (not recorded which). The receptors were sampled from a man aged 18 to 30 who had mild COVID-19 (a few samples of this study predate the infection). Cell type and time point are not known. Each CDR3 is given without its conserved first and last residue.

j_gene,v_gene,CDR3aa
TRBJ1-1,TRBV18,ASSLNQGEYAEAF
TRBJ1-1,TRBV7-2,ASSTPGEQGLRGTEAF
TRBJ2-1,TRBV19,ASSIAVPRGEQF
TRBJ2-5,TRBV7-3,ASSHLGLGETQY
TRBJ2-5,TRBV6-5,ASSYSVVETQY
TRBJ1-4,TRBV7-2,ASSSAGQSHEKLF
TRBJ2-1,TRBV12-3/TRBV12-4,ASSLAVVEQF
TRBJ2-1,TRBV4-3,ASSQDPGYYNEQF
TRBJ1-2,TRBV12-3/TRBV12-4,ASSFQRGVDGYT
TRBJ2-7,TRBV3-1,ASSQEVGSYEQY